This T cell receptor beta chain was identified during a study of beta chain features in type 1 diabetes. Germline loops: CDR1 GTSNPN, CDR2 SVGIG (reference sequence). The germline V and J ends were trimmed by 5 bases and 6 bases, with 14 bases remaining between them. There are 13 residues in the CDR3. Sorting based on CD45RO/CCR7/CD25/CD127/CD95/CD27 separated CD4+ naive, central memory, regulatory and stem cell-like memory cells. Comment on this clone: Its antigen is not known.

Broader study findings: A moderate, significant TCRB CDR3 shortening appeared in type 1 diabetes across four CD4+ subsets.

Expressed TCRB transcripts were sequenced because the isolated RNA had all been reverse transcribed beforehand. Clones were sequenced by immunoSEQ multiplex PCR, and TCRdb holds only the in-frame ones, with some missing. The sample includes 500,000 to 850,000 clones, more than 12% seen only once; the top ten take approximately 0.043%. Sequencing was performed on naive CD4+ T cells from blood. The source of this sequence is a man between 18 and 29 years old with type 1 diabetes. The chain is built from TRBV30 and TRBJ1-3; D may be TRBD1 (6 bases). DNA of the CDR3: TGTGCCTGGGCACAGGGCAACCAAAACACCATATATTTT. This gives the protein CAWAQGNQNTIYF.